The next 26 T cell receptor beta chains were all read from a single sample in a study of PD-L1 blockade in urothelial cancer. Libraries were prepared by immunoSEQ multiplex PCR; TCRdb keeps only in-frame clonotypes and omits some of them. The sample shows 41,000 or so clones, 70% to 85% of them seen only once. The sequenced sample was PBMCs, obtained around atezolizumab (anti-PD-L1) treatment. Receptors were obtained from a man in his 60s with urothelial cancer.

The V and J genes are TRBV7-9 and TRBJ1-1; D perhaps matches TRBD1 (5 bases). Trimming stripped 1 base from V and 8 bases from J, with 20 bases between. Germline-derived CDR1 and CDR2 are SEHNR and FQNEAQ (reference sequence). CDR3 length: 16 residues. The chain's CDR3 is CASSLGHSGLEAEAFF. The CDR3 bases are TGTGCCAGCAGCTTAGGACATTCGGGACTAGAGGCCGAAGCTTTCTTT. The full variable domain, its missing parts supplied by reference TRBV7-9 and TRBJ1-1, is DTGVSQNPRHKITKRGQNVTFRCDPISEHNRLYWYRQTLGQGPEFLTYFQNEAQLEKSRLLSDRFSAERPKGSFSTLEIQRTEQGDSAMYLCASSLGHSGLEAEAFFGQGTRLTVV.

The chain carries TRBV5-1 and TRBJ2-1, with D possibly matching TRBD2 (5 bases). This CDR3 has 13 residues. Trimming removed 4 bases at V and 6 bases at J, with 11 bases between. Germline V CDR1 and CDR2: SGHRS, YFSETQ. The DNA for the CDR3 is TGCGCCAGCAGCCCCCCGGGGAGCAATGAGCAGTTCTTC. This sequence encodes CASSPPGSNEQFF.

A remark on this clone: An end of the junction does not agree with germline; a read error may underlie this. V usage is TRBV11-2 and J usage is TRBJ1-2, with 8 bases lining up with TRBD1. The CDR3 is 15 residues long. The germline gives CDR1 SGHAT, CDR2 FQNNGV. The CDR3 loop reads CASSSQHPKNPGQDF. For the CDR3, the DNA is TGTGCCAGCAGCTCACAACACCCAAAAAACCCGGGACAGGACTTC. Full variable domain (rest looked up from reference TRBV11-2 and TRBJ1-2): EAGVAQSPRYKIIEKRQSVAFWCNPISGHATLYWYQQILGQGPKLLIQFQNNGVVDDSQLPKDRFSAERLKGVDSTLKIQPAKLEDSAVYLCASSSQHPKNPGQDFGSGTRLTVV.

The V gene is TRBV6-5, the J gene TRBJ1-1; D unclear. V lost 6 bases to trimming and J lost 1 base, with 9 bases between them. The CDR3 has 13 residues. Germline V lookup: CDR1 MNHEY, CDR2 SVGAGI. The CDR3 loop reads CASRDYRNTEAFF. In DNA form, the CDR3 reads TGTGCCAGCAGGGATTACAGGAACACTGAAGCTTTCTTT.

As regards this clone: In the same sample, other DNA sequences code for this CDR3. The chain uses TRBV2 and TRBJ2-6; no clear D. CDR1 and CDR2 (germline): SNHLY, FYNNEI. The CDR3 spans 16 residues. Trimming took 0 bases from V and 1 from J, leaving 7 bases between them. CDR3 sequence: CASSEALISGANVLTF. CDR3 in DNA: TGTGCCAGCAGTGAAGCGTTAATATCTGGGGCCAACGTCCTGACTTTC.

The chain is built from TRBV5-4 and TRBJ2-5, with 9 positions matching TRBD1. Unmatched junction bases numbered 4, after V lost 5 bases and J lost 5 bases. The CDR3 is made up of 13 amino acids. The germline V gene has CDR1 SGHNT and CDR2 YYREEE (reference sequence). In nucleotides, the CDR3 is TGTGCCAGCAGACCTGACAGGGGGGAGACCCAGTACTTC. Translation gives CASRPDRGETQYF.

This chain links TRBV5-1 with TRBJ1-3, with 7 positions matching TRBD1. The germline CDR1 and CDR2 sequences are SGHRS and YFSETQ. V was clipped by 4 bases and J by 0 bases; unmatched bases: 19. The CDR3 is 20 residues long. CDR3 loop: CASSGGRGRGKHSSGNTIYF. The CDR3 DNA follows: TGCGCCAGCAGCGGAGGTCGTGGCAGGGGGAAACATAGCTCTGGAAACACCATATATTTT.

The genes are TRBV14 and TRBJ2-5, with D possibly TRBD2 on 6 matching bases. This CDR3 has 13 residues. Germline CDR1 reads SGHDN; CDR2 reads FVKESK. The ends were cut back, 6 bases at V and 2 bases at J, with 10 bases in the middle. For the CDR3, the DNA is TGTGCCAGCAGAATGGCGGGACAAGAGACCCAGTACTTC. It translates to CASRMAGQETQYF.

This clone turned up a few times. The chain links TRBV30 to TRBJ1-4; TRBD1 aligns across 7 bases. CDR1 and CDR2 from the germline V gene are GTSNPN and SVGIG (reference sequence). With V trimmed by 3 bases and J by 3 bases, 4 bases remained unmatched. The CDR3 runs to 14 residues. The CDR3 here is CAWSFDRANEKLFF. DNA for the CDR3: TGTGCCTGGAGCTTCGACAGGGCTAATGAAAAACTGTTTTTT.

The J gene is TRBJ2-2, the V gene TRBV11-1, with D maybe TRBD1 (5 bases). CDR1 and CDR2 (germline): SGHAT, FQDESV (reference sequence). V lost 1 base and J 7 bases, leaving 7 bases between the germline ends. This CDR3 is 13 amino acids long. The CDR3 DNA is TGTGCCAGCAGCTTAGACAGGATCGGGGAGCTGTTTTTT. Residues: CASSLDRIGELFF.

The chain employs TRBV28 and TRBJ2-1, with 8 bases matching TRBD1. With 3 bases clipped from V and 4 bases from J, the junction kept 2 bases outside the gene matches. Germline V gives CDR1 MDHEN, CDR2 SYDVKM. CDR3 size: 14 residues. CDR3 sequence: CASSFRGQYNEQFF. CDR3 in DNA: TGTGCCAGCAGTTTCAGGGGGCAGTACAATGAGCAGTTCTTC.

The chain uses TRBV10-3 and TRBJ1-2; D gene ambiguous. V was shortened by 11 bases and J by 0 bases, with 13 bases between the two germline ends. The CDR3 spans 13 residues. Germline V gene lookup returns CDR1 ENHRY and CDR2 SYGVKD. The CDR3 region is CAALQETNYGYTF. The CDR3, as DNA: TGTGCCGCCCTCCAGGAAACTAACTATGGCTACACCTTC.

The chain carries TRBV5-6 and TRBJ2-6; 7 nucleotides line up with TRBD1. Germline V gene sequence: CDR1 SGHDT, CDR2 YYEEEE. The V segment lost 6 bases and the J segment 2 bases; nucleotides outside the gene matches: 2. This CDR3 is built from 14 residues. In nucleotides, the CDR3 is TGTGCCAGCACGACAGGGACTGGGGCCAACGTCCTGACTTTC. Translation gives CASTTGTGANVLTF.

This chain links TRBV5-1 with TRBJ2-7, with a weak D call TRBD1 (5 bases). Germline V CDR1 and CDR2: SGHRS, YFSETQ. This CDR3 has 14 amino acids. Trimming took off 4 bases at V and 6 bases at J, with 17 bases between the two ends. The CDR3 loop is CASSGSGQVSEQYF. The CDR3 nucleotides read TGCGCCAGCAGCGGGTCCGGACAAGTATCCGAGCAGTACTTC. Full variable domain (rest looked up from reference TRBV5-1 and TRBJ2-7): KAGVTQTPRYLIKTRGQQVTLSCSPISGHRSVSWYQQTPGQGLQFLFEYFSETQRNKGNFPGRFSGRQFSNSRSEMNVSTLELGDSALYLCASSGSGQVSEQYFGPGTRLTVT.

The chain is built from TRBV2 and TRBJ2-3; D not certain. The CDR3 has 14 residues. Germline V gene lookup returns CDR1 SNHLY and CDR2 FYNNEI. V lost 1 base to trimming and J lost 2 bases, with 7 bases between them. The DNA for the CDR3 is TGTGCCAGCAGTGAAGGAGACACCACAGATACGCAGTATTTT. As protein: CASSEGDTTDTQYF.

As DNA, the CDR3 is TGTGCCAGCAGCTTGACGGACAGGGGGCTTTACGAGCAGTACTTC. Translated, it gives CASSLTDRGLYEQYF. V and J are TRBV7-6 and TRBJ2-7, with 11 bases matching TRBD1. The V gene's germline CDR1 is SGHVS and CDR2 FNYEAQ. CDR3 length: 15 residues. After removal of 3 bases from V and 4 bases from J, the junction contained 5 bases not matched to a gene.

This chain uses TRBV19 with TRBJ2-7; 7 bases are shared with TRBD1. Germline V gives CDR1 LNHDA, CDR2 SQIVND (reference sequence). The CDR3 totals 14 residues. With 6 bases clipped from V and 2 bases from J, the junction kept 7 bases outside the gene matches. The CDR3 region has the DNA TGTGCCAGTAGGCCGACAGGGTCCCCCTACGAGCAGTACTTC. Its protein is CASRPTGSPYEQYF. Drawing the rest from reference TRBV19 and TRBJ2-7, the complete variable domain is DGGITQSPKYLFRKEGQNVTLSCEQNLNHDAMYWYRQDPGQGLRLIYYSQIVNDFQKGDIAEGYSVSREKKESFPLTVTSAQKNPTAFYLCASRPTGSPYEQYFGPGTRLTVT.

This chain connects TRBV15 to TRBJ2-1; 8 positions agree with TRBD1. Germline V lookup: CDR1 LNHNV, CDR2 YYDKDF (reference sequence). With V trimmed by 3 bases and J by 14 bases, 12 bases remained unmatched. This CDR3 has 14 residues. The CDR3 coding sequence is TGTGCCACCAGCAGCGACAGGGGCCCCCTAAAGGAGTTCTTC. It yields the protein CATSSDRGPLKEFF. The full variable domain, in which reference TRBV15 and TRBJ2-1 provide the parts outside the CDR3, is DAMVIQNPRYQVTQFGKPVTLSCSQTLNHNVMYWYQQKSSQAPKLLFHYYDKDFNNEADTPDNFQSRRPNTSFCFLDIRSPGLGDTAMYLCATSSDRGPLKEFFGPGTRLTVL.

The gene calls are TRBV18 and TRBJ2-7; D might be TRBD1 (5 bases). V was cut by 2 bases and J by 7 bases, with 12 bases left in between. CDR3 length equals 13 residues. CDR1 is KGHSH, CDR2 LQKENI, per germline. CDR3 sequence: CASSPKTAREQYF. CDR3 nucleotide sequence: TGTGCCAGCTCACCAAAGACAGCGAGGGAGCAGTACTTC. The full variable domain, completed using reference TRBV18 and TRBJ2-7, is NAGVMQNPRHLVRRRGQEARLRCSPMKGHSHVYWYRQLPEEGLKFMVYLQKENIIDESGMPKERFSAEFPKEGPSILRIQQVVRGDSAAYFCASSPKTAREQYFGPGTRLTVT.

V and J are TRBV18 and TRBJ1-2; the D is unclear. CDR3 length: 14 amino acids. CDR1 and CDR2 from the germline V gene are KGHSH and LQKENI. V was shortened by 2 bases and J by 8 bases, with 15 bases between the two germline ends. CDR3: CASSPISGSDGYTF. CDR3 nucleotide sequence: TGTGCCAGCTCACCAATTTCCGGGTCTGACGGCTACACCTTC.

The chain has TRBV14 and TRBJ2-5, with 11 bases aligning to TRBD2. The CDR3 has 15 amino acids. Germline V gene sequence: CDR1 SGHDN, CDR2 FVKESK. V lost 3 bases to trimming and J lost 1 base; unmatched junction nucleotides: 1. DNA for the CDR3: TGTGCCAGCAGCCAGCTAGCGGGGGGCCAAGAGACCCAGTACTTC. Translated: CASSQLAGGQETQYF.

The chain links TRBV19 to TRBJ1-1, with 8 positions matching TRBD1. V was pared by 5 bases and J by 11 bases, with 10 bases of the junction left unmatched. CDR3 size: 13 residues. Looked up from germline, CDR1 is LNHDA and CDR2 is SQIVND (reference sequence). CDR3 nucleotide sequence: TGTGCCAGTAGTGGCGGCAGGGGGCGACGGGCTTTCTTT. Amino acid sequence: CASSGGRGRRAFF.

The chain has TRBV7-9 and TRBJ2-4; 8 nucleotides align to TRBD1. Germline-derived CDR1 and CDR2 are SEHNR and FQNEAQ (reference sequence). V was pared by 5 bases and J by 0 bases, with 15 bases of the junction left unmatched. This CDR3 contains 19 residues. The CDR3 is CASSREGRGLLLAKNIQYF. The CDR3 DNA reads TGTGCCAGCAGCAGAGAGGGCAGGGGGCTTCTTTTAGCCAAAAACATTCAGTACTTC.

V and J are TRBV5-1 and TRBJ2-2; D remains ambiguous. There are 15 residues in the CDR3. V lost 2 bases and J lost 2, with 10 bases in between. The germline V gene encodes CDR1 SGHRS and CDR2 YFSETQ. The CDR3 DNA is TGCGCCAGCAGCTTTGGGCAAGATAACACCGGGGAGCTGTTTTTT. Its protein is CASSFGQDNTGELFF.

This chain joins TRBV28 and TRBJ1-1; D may be TRBD1 (6 bases). Trimming cost V 4 bases and J 1 base, with 10 bases left between them. This CDR3 has 14 residues. From germline, CDR1 is MDHEN and CDR2 SYDVKM. DNA of the CDR3: TGTGCCAGCAGTTCTGGACAGACGAACACTGAAGCTTTCTTT. Amino acid sequence: CASSSGQTNTEAFF.

CDR3 coding DNA: TGTGCCAGCAGTTCCCACAGCGGCGAGACCCAGTACTTC. This sequence encodes CASSSHSGETQYF. The chain carries TRBV28 and TRBJ2-5; tentatively, D is TRBD2 (5 bases). Germline assignment: CDR1 MDHEN and CDR2 SYDVKM. CDR3 length: 13 amino acids. V was cut by 4 bases and J by 5 bases, with 11 bases left in between.